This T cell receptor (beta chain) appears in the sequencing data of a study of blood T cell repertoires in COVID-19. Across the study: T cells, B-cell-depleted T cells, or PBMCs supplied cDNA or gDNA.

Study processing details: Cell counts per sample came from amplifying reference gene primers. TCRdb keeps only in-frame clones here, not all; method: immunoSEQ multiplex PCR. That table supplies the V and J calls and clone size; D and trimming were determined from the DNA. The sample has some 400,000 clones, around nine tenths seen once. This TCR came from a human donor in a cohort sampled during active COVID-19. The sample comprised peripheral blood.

CDR3 in amino acids: CASSKGTGDNEKLFF. CDR3 bases: TGCGCCAGCAGCAAAGGGACAGGGGATAATGAAAAACTGTTTTTT. The chain joins TRBV5-1 to TRBJ1-4, with 10 bases identical to TRBD1. From germline, CDR1 is SGHRS and CDR2 YFSETQ. With V trimmed by 4 bases and J by 4 bases, 4 bases remained unmatched. The CDR3 runs 15 residues.